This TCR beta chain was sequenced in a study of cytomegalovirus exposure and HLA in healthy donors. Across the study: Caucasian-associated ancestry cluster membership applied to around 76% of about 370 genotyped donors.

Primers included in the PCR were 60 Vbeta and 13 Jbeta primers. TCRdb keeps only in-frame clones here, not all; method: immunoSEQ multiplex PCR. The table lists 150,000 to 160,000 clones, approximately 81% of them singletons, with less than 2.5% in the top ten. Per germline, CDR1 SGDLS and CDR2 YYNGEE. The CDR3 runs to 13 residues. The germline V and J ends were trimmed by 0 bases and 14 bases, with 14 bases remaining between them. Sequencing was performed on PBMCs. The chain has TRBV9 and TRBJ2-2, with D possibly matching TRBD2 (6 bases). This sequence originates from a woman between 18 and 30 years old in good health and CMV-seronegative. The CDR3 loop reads CASSVVGGGALFF. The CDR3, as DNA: TGTGCCAGCAGCGTAGTAGGAGGAGGGGCCCTGTTTTTT.